One and the same sample provided the 4 T cell receptor beta chains below, sequenced in a study of T-cell memory formation after mild COVID-19 (dated by TCRdb to the early 2020s). Library prep was done by 5' RACE. Sequencing was performed on an Illumina NovaSeq 6000. TCRdb trimmed public reads at Q25 via fastp, called clones via MiXCR and kept in-frame beta chains. Rows are unified per CDR3 protein, each entry keeping the most common DNA and genes. Recorded for this sample are more than 150,000 distinct CDR3 sequences; around a sixth of them occurred a single time. Roughly 4.3% of the sample lies in the top ten. What was sequenced was PBMCs or a T cell subset sorted from them (not recorded which). These receptors came from a man between 18 and 29 years old who had mild COVID-19 (a few samples of this study predate the infection). The sample titles of this study are shuffled in the database, so cell type and time point are left out; the donor was told from shared clones.

This clonotype was seen a handful of times. The V call is TRBV4-3, the J call TRBJ2-1, with 7 bases lining up with TRBD2. Trimming took 5 bases from V and 8 from J; bases not matched to a gene: 9. This CDR3 contains 14 residues. Germline CDR1 is LGHNA and CDR2 is YSLEER. The CDR3 region is CASSSGVRGDEQFF. The CDR3 DNA reads TGCGCCAGCAGCTCTGGGGTCCGGGGGGATGAGCAGTTCTTC.

The rearrangement links TRBV4-3 to TRBJ1-2; 7 bases line up with TRBD1. J lost 4 bases, V lost 1 base, and 6 bases had no gene match. From germline, CDR1 is LGHNA and CDR2 YSLEER. The CDR3 runs 15 residues. The CDR3 coding sequence is TGCGCCAGCAGCCAAGGACAGGGCACAACCTATGGCTACACCTTC. Its translation is CASSQGQGTTYGYTF.

This sequence joins TRBV10-2 and TRBJ2-1; 12 nucleotides agree with TRBD2. Trimming took 5 bases from V and 7 from J; bases not matched to a gene: 3. This CDR3 contains 14 residues. Per the germline V gene, CDR1 is WSHSY and CDR2 is SAAADI. Here the CDR3 reads CASSRLAGANEQFF. CDR3 DNA sequence: TGCGCCAGCAGTAGACTAGCGGGGGCGAATGAGCAGTTCTTC.

The sample holds a few counts of this clonotype. The rearrangement links TRBV5-1 to TRBJ2-5; 13 positions match TRBD2. CDR1 and CDR2 from the germline V gene are SGHRS and YFSETQ. V lost 4 bases and J lost 6; bases outside the gene matches: 6. The CDR3 has 15 residues. The CDR3 DNA follows: TGCGCCAGCAGCCTGGAGGGACTAGCGGGGAAGACCCAGTACTTC. This sequence encodes CASSLEGLAGKTQYF.